Listed below are T cell receptor beta chains from one sample, sequenced in a study of blood T cell repertoires in COVID-19. The repertoire was sequenced with immunoSEQ multiplex PCR; TCRdb's copy has only in-frame clones and lacks some. The table has about 210,000 clones, roughly 84% seen once. What was sequenced was peripheral blood. The receptors originated from an elderly woman with COVID-19, enrolled during active disease. The CDR3 runs from the conserved cysteine through the conserved F or W. A D gene is named only where the DNA matches it firmly. The size entry is marked missing in some rows and otherwise reads once, few, many or a size class.

V gene: TRBV14; clone size: NA; D gene: NA; J gene: TRBJ2-3; CDR3 length: 15; CDR3 protein: CASSYRRPSGDTQYF; CDR3 DNA: TGTGCCAGCAGCTACCGTAGGCCTAGTGGAGATACGCAGTATTTT
V gene: TRBV6-1; clone size: NA; D gene: NA; J gene: TRBJ1-6; CDR3 length: 16; CDR3 protein: CASSEETGRRGSPLHF; CDR3 DNA: TGTGCCAGCAGTGAAGAAACAGGGCGTCGGGGTTCACCCCTCCACTTT
V gene: TRBV5-1; clone size: NA; D gene: TRBD1; J gene: TRBJ2-5; CDR3 length: 15; CDR3 protein: CASSTGQGPQETQYF; CDR3 DNA: TGCGCCAGCAGCACCGGACAGGGCCCCCAAGAGACCCAGTACTTC
V gene: TRBV7-9; clone size: NA; D gene: NA; J gene: TRBJ1-1; CDR3 length: 12; CDR3 protein: CASSPGDTEAFF; CDR3 DNA: TGTGCCAGCAGCCCCGGGGACACTGAAGCTTTCTTT
V gene: TRBV18; clone size: NA; D gene: TRBD1; J gene: TRBJ1-2; CDR3 length: 14; CDR3 protein: CASSPGTGGNGYTF; CDR3 DNA: TGTGCCAGCTCACCGGGCACAGGGGGCAATGGCTACACCTTC
V gene: TRBV28; clone size: NA; D gene: NA; J gene: TRBJ2-2; CDR3 length: 16; CDR3 protein: CASSLAPVVNTGELFF; CDR3 DNA: TGTGCCAGCAGTTTAGCCCCGGTTGTAAACACCGGGGAGCTGTTTTTT
V gene: TRBV12-3/TRBV12-4; clone size: NA; D gene: NA; J gene: TRBJ1-1; CDR3 length: 12; CDR3 protein: CASSLTHTEAFF; CDR3 DNA: TGTGCCAGCAGTTTAACACACACTGAAGCTTTCTTT
V gene: TRBV11-2; clone size: NA; D gene: TRBD2; J gene: TRBJ2-1; CDR3 length: 15; CDR3 protein: CASSLGTSGTSEQFF; CDR3 DNA: TGTGCCAGCAGCTTAGGGACTAGCGGGACTTCTGAGCAGTTCTTC
V gene: TRBV3-1/TRBV3-2; clone size: NA; D gene: NA; J gene: TRBJ1-1; CDR3 length: 14; CDR3 protein: CASSHDSKNTEAFF; CDR3 DNA: TGTGCCAGCAGCCATGACAGCAAGAACACTGAAGCTTTCTTT
V gene: TRBV27; clone size: few; D gene: TRBD1; J gene: TRBJ1-2; CDR3 length: 14; CDR3 protein: CASSFRDRRGGYTF; CDR3 DNA: TGTGCCAGCAGTTTCCGGGACAGGAGGGGCGGCTACACCTTC
V gene: TRBV7-2; clone size: NA; D gene: NA; J gene: TRBJ1-4; CDR3 length: 15; CDR3 protein: CASSFLGASGEKLFF; CDR3 DNA: TGTGCCAGCAGCTTCTTAGGGGCCTCCGGTGAAAAACTGTTTTTT
V gene: TRBV7-2; clone size: NA; D gene: TRBD2; J gene: TRBJ2-2; CDR3 length: 15; CDR3 protein: CASSFGAGGAGELFF; CDR3 DNA: TGTGCCAGCAGCTTCGGGGCGGGGGGAGCCGGGGAGCTGTTTTTT
V gene: TRBV9; clone size: NA; D gene: NA; J gene: TRBJ2-3; CDR3 length: 14; CDR3 protein: CASSVRGAGDTQYF; CDR3 DNA: TGTGCCAGCAGCGTTCGGGGGGCGGGAGATACGCAGTATTTT
V gene: TRBV27; clone size: NA; D gene: TRBD1; J gene: TRBJ1-2; CDR3 length: 14; CDR3 protein: CASSSRRDRVGYTF; CDR3 DNA: TGTGCCAGCAGTTCCCGCCGGGACAGGGTCGGCTACACCTTC
V gene: TRBV6-5; clone size: few; D gene: NA; J gene: TRBJ1-3; CDR3 length: 14; CDR3 protein: CASSPGGSGNTIYF; CDR3 DNA: TGTGCCAGCAGCCCCGGTGGCTCTGGAAACACCATATATTTT
V gene: TRBV28; clone size: NA; D gene: TRBD1; J gene: TRBJ1-4; CDR3 length: 13; CDR3 protein: CASLQQGSEKLFF; CDR3 DNA: TGTGCCTCCCTACAACAGGGGAGTGAAAAACTGTTTTTT
V gene: TRBV5-4; clone size: NA; D gene: TRBD2; J gene: TRBJ2-5; CDR3 length: 17; CDR3 protein: CASSLAGGGGSRETQYF; CDR3 DNA: TGTGCCAGCAGCTTGGCTGGGGGGGGTGGCTCGCGGGAGACCCAGTACTTC
V gene: TRBV27; clone size: NA; D gene: NA; J gene: TRBJ1-4; CDR3 length: 13; CDR3 protein: CASGGRANEKLFF; CDR3 DNA: TGTGCCAGCGGTGGCAGGGCGAATGAAAAACTGTTTTTT
V gene: TRBV6-5; clone size: NA; D gene: NA; J gene: TRBJ1-1; CDR3 length: 14; CDR3 protein: CASSPDRYNTEAFF; CDR3 DNA: TGTGCCAGCAGCCCCGACAGATACAACACTGAAGCTTTCTTT
V gene: TRBV28; clone size: few; D gene: TRBD2; J gene: TRBJ2-2; CDR3 length: 16; CDR3 protein: CASSPGLAGGAGELFF; CDR3 DNA: TGTGCCAGCAGCCCCGGACTAGCGGGGGGTGCCGGGGAGCTGTTTTTT
V gene: TRBV28; clone size: NA; D gene: TRBD1; J gene: TRBJ1-2; CDR3 length: 16; CDR3 protein: CAITPVGDRGFYGYTF; CDR3 DNA: TGTGCCATCACGCCGGTTGGGGACAGGGGATTCTATGGCTACACCTTC
V gene: TRBV28; clone size: NA; D gene: TRBD1; J gene: TRBJ1-5; CDR3 length: 17; CDR3 protein: CASNPGGQGAKNQPQHF; CDR3 DNA: TGTGCCAGCAACCCAGGGGGACAGGGGGCCAAAAATCAGCCCCAGCATTTT
V gene: TRBV6-5; clone size: NA; D gene: NA; J gene: TRBJ1-1; CDR3 length: 13; CDR3 protein: CASSPVLLAEAFF; CDR3 DNA: TGTGCCAGCAGCCCGGTCCTCCTGGCTGAAGCTTTCTTT